The sequence of this T cell receptor beta chain was determined in a study of T cell changes during pregnancy in multiple sclerosis. The assay was immunoSEQ multiplex PCR, and TCRdb's table has in-frame clones only and misses some. The sample has 45,000 to 55,000 clones, 85% to 95% seen once. Germline lookup yields CDR1 SEHNR and CDR2 FQNEAQ (reference sequence). Trimming took 3 bases from V and 8 from J; bases not matched to a gene: 8. The CDR3 totals 15 residues. The specimen comprised peripheral blood, sampled in the third trimester of pregnancy. The chain combines TRBV7-9 with TRBJ2-1, with 9 bases identical to TRBD2. This TCR came from a female donor with multiple sclerosis, enrolled in a pregnancy study. The CDR3 reads CASSFRASGTDEQFF. The CDR3 region has the DNA TGTGCCAGCAGCTTTAGGGCTAGCGGGACTGATGAGCAGTTCTTC.